These 17 T cell receptor beta chains were sequenced from one sample in a study of blood T cell repertoires in COVID-19. The repertoire was sequenced with immunoSEQ multiplex PCR; TCRdb's copy has only in-frame clones and lacks some. The sample includes approximately 150,000 clones, approximately 77% of them seen just once. The sequencing sample was made of PBMCs or T cells enriched from blood (not recorded which). These receptors all stem from a man in his sixties who had recovered from COVID-19.

The chain recombines TRBV7-3 with TRBJ2-7, with 9 bases lining up with TRBD1. Germline-derived CDR1 and CDR2 are SGHTA and FQGTGA. With V trimmed by 4 bases and J by 2 bases, 9 bases remained unmatched. This CDR3 has 16 amino acids. For the CDR3, the DNA is TGTGCCAGCAGCTCGCCGGGACAGGGCGATGCCTACGAGCAGTACTTC. Its translation: CASSSPGQGDAYEQYF.

In regard to this clone: One end of the junction does not line up with germline, which may come from a read error. The rearrangement links TRBV30 to TRBJ2-7, with TRBD2 matching over 8 bases. The CDR3 extends over 14 amino acids. Germline loops: CDR1 GTSNPN, CDR2 SVGIG (reference sequence). CDR3 sequence (DNA): TGTGCCTGGAGTGTCGGGGGGGCCTCGTACGAGCAGTGCTTC. Protein: CAWSVGGASYEQCF.

The rearrangement links TRBV28 to TRBJ2-1; 8 nucleotides align to TRBD1. Germline CDR1 and CDR2: MDHEN and SYDVKM. The CDR3 length is 14 residues. V lost 6 bases and J lost 9; bases outside the gene matches: 10. CDR3 sequence: CASSPLGQGLEQFF. CDR3 nucleotide sequence: TGTGCCAGCAGCCCACTTGGACAGGGACTTGAGCAGTTCTTC.

Only a few counts were recorded for this clone. CDR3 DNA sequence: TGTGCCAGCAGCGTATCAGGGGGAAATGAAAAACTGTTTTTT. This sequence encodes CASSVSGGNEKLFF. The gene calls are TRBV9 and TRBJ1-4; 7 positions agree with TRBD1. The germline gives CDR1 SGDLS, CDR2 YYNGEE. The length of the CDR3 is 14 residues. V lost 1 base, J lost 5 bases, and 2 bases stayed unmatched. The full variable domain, with the rest looked up from reference TRBV9 and TRBJ1-4, is DSGVTQTPKHLITATGQRVTLRCSPRSGDLSVYWYQQSLDQGLQFLIQYYNGEERAKGNILERFSAQQFPDLHSELNLSSLELGDSALYFCASSVSGGNEKLFFGSGTQLSVL.

The gene calls are TRBV9 and TRBJ1-2; 7 positions agree with TRBD1. V lost 0 bases and J lost 6; bases outside the gene matches: 5. The germline CDR1 and CDR2 sequences are SGDLS and YYNGEE. CDR3 length: 14 residues. CDR3 in amino acids: CASSVDNRGHGYTF. DNA for the CDR3: TGTGCCAGCAGCGTAGACAACAGGGGCCATGGCTACACCTTC.

This CDR3 reads CAISETSGGTHNEQFF. CDR3 in DNA: TGTGCCATCAGTGAGACTAGCGGGGGGACCCACAATGAGCAGTTCTTC. The J gene is TRBJ2-1, the V gene TRBV10-3, with 12 bases aligning to TRBD2. The CDR3 is 16 amino acids. With V trimmed by 2 bases and J by 5 bases, 4 bases remained unmatched. CDR1 ENHRY and CDR2 SYGVKD come from the germline V gene.

CDR3: CASSPRGVREQYF. Written as DNA, the CDR3 is TGTGCCAGCAGTCCCCGGGGGGTGCGGGAGCAGTACTTC. The chain carries TRBV12-3 or TRBV12-4 and TRBJ2-7, with TRBD2 identical over 7 bases. Trimming at V came to 5 bases and at J to 7 bases, leaving 8 bases not matched to a gene. This CDR3 spans 13 amino acids.

The chain has TRBV18 and TRBJ2-5, with a tentative D call TRBD2 (5 bases). V was pared by 1 base and J by 1 base, with 7 bases between. The CDR3 has 14 amino acids. The V gene's germline CDR1 is KGHSH and CDR2 LQKENI. CDR3 DNA: TGTGCCAGCTCACCACTAGCGTCCCAAGAGACCCAGTACTTC. It codes for CASSPLASQETQYF.

There are a few counts of this clone. This sample also contains other DNA sequences that code for the same CDR3. V usage is TRBV9 and J usage is TRBJ1-3; the match to TRBD1 covers 12 bases. Germline lookup yields CDR1 SGDLS and CDR2 YYNGEE. With 2 bases clipped from V and 4 bases from J, the junction kept 4 bases outside the gene matches. The CDR3 contains 16 residues. CDR3 sequence (DNA): TGTGCCAGCAGCGTGGGACAGGGGGCTTCCGGAAACACCATATATTTT. Translated, it gives CASSVGQGASGNTIYF.

This clone was seen many times. The chain joins TRBV6-4 to TRBJ2-7, with 13 bases identical to TRBD2. With 6 bases clipped from V and 2 bases from J, the junction kept 4 bases outside the gene matches. The CDR3 extends over 15 amino acids. Germline V CDR1 and CDR2: MRHNA, SNTAGT. CDR3 sequence (DNA): TGTGCCAGCAGCCCGACTAGCGGGGGGCCCTACGAGCAGTACTTC. It yields the protein CASSPTSGGPYEQYF.

The chain recombines TRBV10-2 with TRBJ2-7; 10 bases align to TRBD1. The germline V gene has CDR1 WSHSY and CDR2 SAAADI. CDR3 length equals 15 residues. J was trimmed by 2 bases and V by 5 bases; bases with no gene match: 6. CDR3 DNA sequence: TGCGCCAGCAGTCCCGACAGGGGGCAAACCTACGAGCAGTACTTC. Encoded protein: CASSPDRGQTYEQYF.

In DNA, the CDR3 is TGTGCCAGTGGGAGGCCAATCTCCGGGGAGCTGTTTTTT. Its translation is CASGRPISGELFF. The chain carries TRBV6-5 and TRBJ2-2, with a possible D match to TRBD2 (6 bases). CDR3 length equals 13 residues. With 9 bases removed from V and 6 bases from J, the gap between germline ends came to 14 bases. Germline CDR1 and CDR2: MNHEY and SVGAGI.

The chain employs TRBV30 and TRBJ2-2, with 7 bases that match TRBD1. V lost 1 base to trimming and J lost 7 bases; unmatched junction nucleotides: 6. The CDR3 extends over 14 amino acids. Germline-derived CDR1 and CDR2 are GTSNPN and SVGIG (reference sequence). The CDR3 coding sequence is TGTGCCTGGAGTGCCTGGACAGGCCTCGGGGAGCTGTTTTTT. Its translation: CAWSAWTGLGELFF.

This clone was seen only a few times. The CDR3 spells CASRGRTAEGYTF. For the CDR3, the DNA is TGTGCCAGCAGAGGAAGGACAGCCGAGGGCTACACCTTC. This chain joins TRBV2 and TRBJ1-2; a weak D match, TRBD1 (6 bases). This CDR3 has 13 amino acids. Germline CDR1 and CDR2: SNHLY and FYNNEI. Deletions cut 6 bases from V and 8 bases from J, with 16 bases between. The variable domain in full, completed from reference TRBV2 and TRBJ1-2, reads EPEVTQTPSHQVTQMGQEVILRCVPISNHLYFYWYRQILGQKVEFLVSFYNNEISEKSEIFDDQFSVERPDGSNFTLKIRSTKLEDSAMYFCASRGRTAEGYTFGSGTRLTVV.

The rearrangement joins TRBV5-4 to TRBJ2-5; no firm D call. Germline V CDR1 and CDR2: SGHNT, YYREEE (reference sequence). This CDR3 has 13 residues. V lost 2 bases and J lost 2, with 7 bases in between. The chain's CDR3 is CASSLRGQETQYF. In nucleotides, the CDR3 is TGTGCCAGCAGCTTAAGAGGACAAGAGACCCAGTACTTC.

The J gene is TRBJ1-4, the V gene TRBV28, with D perhaps matching TRBD1 (5 bases). The germline V gene encodes CDR1 MDHEN and CDR2 SYDVKM. V dropped 7 bases and J dropped 8 bases, with 20 bases sitting between them. The CDR3 sequence is 15 residues long. CDR3 coding DNA: TGTGCCAGCACCTCCGAACAGGATCTGACGGAAAAACTGTTTTTT. Its protein is CASTSEQDLTEKLFF.

V gene TRBV5-4 combines with J gene TRBJ1-1; maybe TRBD1 (5 bases). Germline-derived CDR1 and CDR2 are SGHNT and YYREEE (reference sequence). V was clipped by 10 bases and J by 2 bases, with 12 bases between them. The CDR3 totals 12 residues. Here the CDR3 DNA reads TGTGCCGCGGTTGGACAAAACACTGAAGCTTTCTTT. Its protein product is CAAVGQNTEAFF. Based on the CDR3 plus reference TRBV5-4 and TRBJ1-1, the full variable domain is ETGVTQSPTHLIKTRGQQVTLRCSSQSGHNTVSWYQQALGQGPQFIFQYYREEENGRGNFPPRFSGLQFPNYSSELNVNALELDDSALYLCAAVGQNTEAFFGQGTRLTVV.